One and the same sample provided the 23 T cell receptor beta chains below, sequenced in a study of a mutant IDH1 vaccine in newly diagnosed glioma. Assay used: immunoSEQ multiplex PCR; TCRdb lists only in-frame clones, some missing. The profile covers more than 20,000 clones, with around 85% appearing a single time and roughly 5% taken by the ten largest. The time point was: baseline, week 1 (first vaccination visit). Sample treatment: pre-vaccination baseline after standard-of-care therapy. Specimen: PBMCs, collected from a glioma patient treated with radiotherapy, temozolomide or both. These receptors were obtained from a man between 35 and 55 years old with glioma.

V gene TRBV28 combines with J gene TRBJ1-5, with D unclear. Germline CDR1 reads MDHEN; CDR2 reads SYDVKM. V shed 0 bases and J shed 3 bases, with 9 bases lying between them. The CDR3 is 15 amino acids. The CDR3 sequence is CASSLWGITNQPQHF. The DNA of the CDR3 is TGTGCCAGCAGTTTATGGGGCATCACCAATCAGCCCCAGCATTTT.

This sequence joins TRBV25-1 and TRBJ1-5; weak D call: TRBD1 (5 bases). This CDR3 spans 15 amino acids. Germline CDR1 reads MGHDK; CDR2 reads SYGVNS. Trimming removed 2 bases from V and 3 bases from J, with 11 bases in between. The chain's CDR3 is CASSERDGHNQPQHF. The DNA of the CDR3 is TGTGCCAGCAGTGAACGGGACGGCCACAATCAGCCCCAGCATTTT.

The chain joins TRBV10-3 to TRBJ1-1; the D gene is possibly TRBD1 (5 bases). This CDR3 comprises 13 residues. Per germline, CDR1 ENHRY and CDR2 SYGVKD. Trimming took off 4 bases at V and 6 bases at J, with 12 bases between the two ends. The CDR3 protein is CAISVGPTAEAFF. The CDR3 region has the DNA TGTGCCATCAGTGTGGGACCGACGGCTGAAGCTTTCTTT.

The gene calls are TRBV6-5 and TRBJ1-1; D gene uncertain. The V gene lost 2 bases and the J gene lost 2 bases, with 12 bases spanning the gap. Germline V CDR1 and CDR2: MNHEY, SVGAGI. The CDR3 contains 15 residues. The CDR3 DNA reads TGTGCCAGCAGTTACATCCCTGCGCCAAACACTGAAGCTTTCTTT. Amino acids: CASSYIPAPNTEAFF.

This rearrangement joins TRBV6-6 to TRBJ1-2, with TRBD1 matching over 7 bases. Germline V gene lookup returns CDR1 MNHNY and CDR2 SVGAGI (reference sequence). CDR3 length: 16 residues. Trimming cost V 4 bases and J 3 bases; bases outside gene matches: 11. The CDR3 region is CASSSISGGVYYGYTF. The CDR3 bases are TGTGCCAGCAGTTCTATATCAGGGGGGGTATACTATGGCTACACCTTC.

The rearrangement links TRBV6-5 to TRBJ1-1, with 10 positions matching TRBD1. The junction had 5 bases not matched to a gene; V was cut back by 5 bases and J by 5 bases. The CDR3 is 14 amino acids. CDR1 MNHEY and CDR2 SVGAGI come from the germline V gene. The CDR3 DNA reads as TGTGCCAGCAGTCAGGACAGGGGGTGGACTGAAGCTTTCTTT. Protein product: CASSQDRGWTEAFF.

J is TRBJ2-5 and V is TRBV6-4, with 8 bases fitting TRBD2. Germline V CDR1 and CDR2: MRHNA, SNTAGT. The CDR3 is 14 residues long. Trimming at V came to 5 bases and at J to 5 bases, leaving 7 bases not matched to a gene. The DNA of the CDR3 is TGTGCCAGCAGTCCTCGGGGGGGGTCGGAGACCCAGTACTTC. This codes for CASSPRGGSETQYF.

The genes are TRBV5-4 and TRBJ1-1; D gene uncertain. CDR1 and CDR2 (germline): SGHNT, YYREEE (reference sequence). The CDR3 spans 16 residues. The V end was cut by 2 bases, the J end by 6 bases, with 20 bases between. The CDR3 DNA is TGTGCCAGCAGCTTCTCGCACGGAGCGAATCACGCTGAAGCTTTCTTT. It codes for CASSFSHGANHAEAFF.

The gene calls are TRBV29-1 and TRBJ1-2, with a tentative D call TRBD1 (6 bases). Germline values: CDR1 SQVTM, CDR2 ANQGSEA. The CDR3 loop spans 13 amino acids. V was shortened by 7 bases and J by 3 bases, with 15 bases between the two germline ends. CDR3 in amino acids: CSGGEGEHYGYTF. CDR3 nucleotides: TGCAGCGGGGGGGAGGGGGAACACTATGGCTACACCTTC.

The chain links TRBV6-5 to TRBJ2-2, with TRBD1 identical over 7 bases. Germline V gives CDR1 MNHEY, CDR2 SVGAGI. There are 14 residues in the CDR3. J was trimmed by 5 bases and V by 8 bases; bases with no gene match: 8. As DNA, the CDR3 is TGTGCCAGCTGTAACAGGGGACGAACCGGGGAGCTGTTTTTT. It translates to CASCNRGRTGELFF.

This sequence joins TRBV13 and TRBJ1-1; a possible D gene is TRBD1 (5 bases). The CDR3 runs to 14 residues. CDR1 and CDR2 (germline): PRHDT, FYEKMQ (reference sequence). Deletions cut 8 bases from V and 3 bases from J, with 16 bases between. The CDR3 is CASGAGGFYTEAFF. The CDR3 bases are TGTGCCAGCGGGGCGGGGGGATTTTACACTGAAGCTTTCTTT.

The genes are TRBV25-1 and TRBJ2-1, with a tentative D call TRBD2 (5 bases). With 4 bases removed from V and 8 bases from J, the gap between germline ends came to 15 bases. CDR3 size: 14 residues. Germline V gives CDR1 MGHDK, CDR2 SYGVNS. CDR3: CASSGPLVSDEQFF. CDR3 nucleotide sequence: TGTGCCAGCAGTGGCCCACTAGTTTCCGATGAGCAGTTCTTC.

CDR3 loop: CASSSEGQGSNEQFF. CDR3 DNA: TGCGCCAGCAGCTCAGAGGGACAGGGAAGCAATGAGCAGTTCTTC. The chain is built from TRBV5-1 and TRBJ2-1, with 9 bases fitting TRBD1. This CDR3 is built from 15 residues. V gave up 3 bases and J gave up 6 bases; unmatched junction bases: 7. CDR1 is SGHRS, CDR2 YFSETQ, per germline. The full variable domain, in which reference TRBV5-1 and TRBJ2-1 provide the parts outside the CDR3, is KAGVTQTPRYLIKTRGQQVTLSCSPISGHRSVSWYQQTPGQGLQFLFEYFSETQRNKGNFPGRFSGRQFSNSRSEMNVSTLELGDSALYLCASSSEGQGSNEQFFGPGTRLTVL.

This clone turned up a few times. In nucleotides, the CDR3 is TGTGCCTGGCACCCCGGGACAGTGAACACTGAAGCTTTCTTT. It encodes CAWHPGTVNTEAFF. The gene calls are TRBV30 and TRBJ1-1; 7 positions agree with TRBD1. Germline CDR1 is GTSNPN and CDR2 is SVGIG (reference sequence). This CDR3 has 14 residues. V trimming: 5 bases; J trimming: 0 bases; junction bases outside the gene matches: 6.

The chain couples TRBV7-8 to TRBJ1-5; D gene uncertain. The CDR3 runs 15 residues. Trimming stripped 2 bases from V and 4 bases from J, with 12 bases between. The V gene's germline CDR1 is SGHVS and CDR2 FQNEAQ. The DNA for the CDR3 is TGTGCCAGCAGCTTAATTTCTGGGATTAATCAGCCCCAGCATTTT. This encodes CASSLISGINQPQHF.

This rearrangement joins TRBV30 to TRBJ2-1; 7 bases agree with TRBD1. The V segment lost 0 bases and the J segment 3 bases; nucleotides outside the gene matches: 5. The CDR3 consists of 15 residues. Germline CDR1 is GTSNPN and CDR2 is SVGIG (reference sequence). CDR3 region: CAWSVQGGYYNEQFF. CDR3 sequence (DNA): TGTGCCTGGAGTGTCCAAGGGGGCTACTACAATGAGCAGTTCTTC. Full variable domain (remainder filled in from reference TRBV30 and TRBJ2-1): SQTIHQWPATLVQPVGSPLSLECTVEGTSNPNLYWYRQAAGRGLQLLFYSVGIGQISSEVPQNLSASRPQDRQFILSSKKLLLSDSGFYLCAWSVQGGYYNEQFFGPGTRLTVL.

The chain links TRBV6-5 to TRBJ1-2; a weak D match, TRBD1 (6 bases). Trimming removed 5 bases from V and 7 bases from J, with 11 bases in between. The CDR3 loop spans 12 amino acids. CDR1 is MNHEY and CDR2 is SVGAGI in the germline V gene. The CDR3 is CASSRGQSGYTF. CDR3 bases: TGTGCCAGCAGTCGCGGACAGTCTGGCTACACCTTC.

This sequence joins TRBV7-2 and TRBJ1-1; TRBD1 might be the D (5 bases). V was pared by 2 bases and J by 3 bases, with 7 bases between. The CDR3 has 13 amino acids. From germline, CDR1 is SGHTA and CDR2 FQGNSA. CDR3: CASSLRGDTEAFF. The CDR3 DNA reads TGTGCCAGCAGCTTACGGGGGGACACTGAAGCTTTCTTT.

This clone showed up just once. This rearrangement joins TRBV30 to TRBJ2-2; no clear D gene. V was shortened by 3 bases and J by 0 bases, with 14 bases between the two germline ends. This CDR3 region has 16 residues. From germline, CDR1 is GTSNPN and CDR2 SVGIG (reference sequence). The CDR3 nucleotides are TGTGCCTGGAGCAGAACCCTTCTCTCGAACACCGGGGAGCTGTTTTTT. Protein product: CAWSRTLLSNTGELFF.

This clone was picked up a small number of times. The chain combines TRBV4-2 with TRBJ1-6, with D tentatively TRBD1 (5 bases). Trimming cost V 5 bases and J 10 bases, with 18 bases left between them. Looked up from germline, CDR1 is LGHNA and CDR2 is YNFKEQ. This CDR3 has 15 amino acids. CDR3 in amino acids: CASSSLDQGNSPLHF. The CDR3 DNA follows: TGTGCCAGCAGCTCTTTAGATCAGGGAAACTCACCCCTCCACTTT.

The chain carries TRBV2 and TRBJ1-2; 8 nucleotides agree with TRBD1. The germline gives CDR1 SNHLY, CDR2 FYNNEI. Unmatched junction bases numbered 4, after V lost 4 bases and J lost 0 bases. This CDR3 is 15 amino acids long. The CDR3 spells CASSGDRLANYGYTF. CDR3 coding DNA: TGTGCCAGCAGTGGGGACAGGCTAGCTAACTATGGCTACACCTTC.

The chain employs TRBV6-1 and TRBJ1-2; D possibly corresponds to TRBD1 (6 bases). Trimming stripped 3 bases from V and 7 bases from J, with 9 bases between. Germline CDR1 MNHNS, CDR2 SASEGT. The CDR3 is made up of 12 amino acids. CDR3 region: CASSERTAGYTF. The CDR3 DNA follows: TGTGCCAGCAGTGAGAGGACAGCTGGCTACACCTTC.

The rearrangement links TRBV4-2 to TRBJ1-1; weak D call: TRBD1 (5 bases). Trimming cost V 1 base and J 4 bases, with 13 bases left between them. The CDR3 runs 15 residues. Germline V CDR1 and CDR2: LGHNA, YNFKEQ. The CDR3: CASSQVGGVSTEAFF. The DNA of the CDR3 is TGTGCCAGCAGCCAAGTGGGGGGGGTGAGCACTGAAGCTTTCTTT.